The 12 T cell receptor beta chains given below trace back to one sample, sequenced in a study of patients and donors after allogeneic stem cell transplantation. Using its own MiXCR run on the RT-PCR reads, TCRdb lists one record per CDR3 protein. The sample carries about 410,000 distinct CDR3 sequences, 16% recorded once. The sequencing sample was made of blood, either unsorted or a sorted T cell fraction (not recorded which). These receptor sequences come from a human donor who was either an allogeneic HSCT recipient or a stem cell or donor lymphocyte infusion donor (not recorded which). It is not recorded whose cells these are; they may come from a transplant donor.

This clonotype was observed a few times. The V call is TRBV20-1, the J call TRBJ2-7; D ambiguous. The length of the CDR3 is 11 residues. Trimming took 0 bases from V and 6 from J, leaving 6 bases between them. Germline V lookup: CDR1 DFQATT, CDR2 SNEGSKA (reference sequence). CDR3 protein: CSARDPSEQYF. The CDR3 DNA follows: TGCAGTGCTAGAGATCCAAGCGAGCAGTACTTC.

This clonotype was counted ten times or more. CDR3 nucleotide sequence: TGTGCCACCAGTGATTTCAGCGACAGAGGCACAGATACGCAGTATTTT. Translating it yields CATSDFSDRGTDTQYF. The chain employs TRBV24-1 and TRBJ2-3; possibly TRBD1 for D (5 bases). The CDR3 extends over 16 amino acids. Trimming shortened V by 1 base and J by 1 base, and 11 bases separated the two germline ends. Looked up from germline, CDR1 is KGHDR and CDR2 is SFDVKD.

This chain uses TRBV18 with TRBJ1-2, with D possibly being TRBD1 (6 bases). Trimming shortened V by 3 bases and J by 7 bases, and 24 bases separated the two germline ends. The germline V gene has CDR1 KGHSH and CDR2 LQKENI. The CDR3 loop spans 17 amino acids. The chain's CDR3 is CASSPETLVIQGCGYTF. The CDR3 DNA follows: TGTGCCAGCTCACCTGAAACACTGGTGATACAGGGTTGTGGCTACACCTTC.

This clonotype occurred a few times. The J gene is TRBJ2-7, the V gene TRBV20-1; 9 nucleotides align to TRBD2. Trimming cost V 1 base and J 3 bases; bases outside gene matches: 7. Germline CDR1 and CDR2: DFQATT and SNEGSKA (reference sequence). This CDR3 comprises 15 residues. CDR3 bases: TGCAGTGCTAGAGGAGCTAGCGGGATTTTCTACGAGCAGTACTTC. This codes for CSARGASGIFYEQYF.

This clonotype occurred many times. The V call is TRBV5-1, the J call TRBJ1-2, with a tentative D call TRBD1 (5 bases). Germline CDR1 and CDR2: SGHRS and YFSETQ. Deletions cut 1 base from V and 4 bases from J, with 8 bases between. The length of the CDR3 is 13 residues. The CDR3 loop reads CASSLSTAYGYTF. The CDR3, as DNA: TGCGCCAGCAGCTTGTCGACAGCCTATGGCTACACCTTC.

The chain uses TRBV4-3 and TRBJ2-7, with TRBD1 identical over 11 bases. Germline CDR1 LGHNA, CDR2 YSLEER. J lost 3 bases, V lost 0 bases, and 7 bases had no gene match. The length of the CDR3 is 17 residues. The DNA for the CDR3 is TGCGCCAGCAGCCAAGATCTAGGACAGGGGGCCAGCTACGAGCAGTACTTC. It codes for CASSQDLGQGASYEQYF.

The chain joins TRBV4-1 to TRBJ1-2; TRBD1 matches at 7 bases. Losses at the gene ends were 0 bases for V and 2 bases for J; bases not matched to a gene: 9. Germline-derived CDR1 and CDR2 are MGHRA and YSYEKL. This CDR3 contains 17 residues. The CDR3 protein is CASSQDLFRGFNYGYTF. The DNA of the CDR3 is TGCGCCAGCAGCCAAGATCTGTTCAGGGGGTTCAACTATGGCTACACCTTC.

This clonotype was counted between two and nine times. The chain combines TRBV6-5 with TRBJ2-2, with D perhaps TRBD2 (5 bases). Per the germline V gene, CDR1 is MNHEY and CDR2 is SVGAGI. V lost 2 bases and J 4 bases, leaving 8 bases between the germline ends. The length of the CDR3 is 14 residues. The DNA for the CDR3 is TGTGCCAGCAGTTACGGGGAGATCACCGGGGAGCTGTTTTTT. Amino acids: CASSYGEITGELFF.

The gene calls are TRBV5-1 and TRBJ1-1; D gene ambiguous. The CDR3 spans 15 residues. The germline V gene has CDR1 SGHRS and CDR2 YFSETQ. The germline V and J ends were trimmed by 3 bases and 1 base, with 13 bases remaining between them. This CDR3 reads CASSSLRATNTEAFF. DNA for the CDR3: TGCGCCAGCAGCTCGTTGCGCGCCACGAACACTGAAGCTTTCTTT.

The J gene is TRBJ2-1, the V gene TRBV2; D remains ambiguous. V was pared by 4 bases and J by 10 bases, with 8 bases between. Germline CDR1 is SNHLY and CDR2 is FYNNEI. This CDR3 spans 11 amino acids. The CDR3 DNA follows: TGTGCCAGCAGTGGTATTTCCGAGCAGTTCTTC. Translated: CASSGISEQFF.

This clonotype came up many times. This sequence joins TRBV12-3 or TRBV12-4 and TRBJ2-4, with 7 nucleotides matching TRBD1. This CDR3 has 15 residues. V shed 6 bases and J 0 bases; nucleotides not matched to a gene: 5. CDR3 in DNA: TGTGCCAGCAGCTCCGGGACAGTAGCCAAAAACATTCAGTACTTC. Amino acid sequence: CASSSGTVAKNIQYF.

The chain couples TRBV12-3 or TRBV12-4 to TRBJ1-1, with TRBD1 matching over 7 bases. This CDR3 is 14 amino acids long. J lost 9 bases, V lost 1 base, and 8 bases had no gene match. The CDR3 sequence: CASSLGGGVGQAFF. The CDR3 bases are TGTGCCAGCAGTTTAGGAGGGGGCGTCGGGCAAGCTTTCTTT.